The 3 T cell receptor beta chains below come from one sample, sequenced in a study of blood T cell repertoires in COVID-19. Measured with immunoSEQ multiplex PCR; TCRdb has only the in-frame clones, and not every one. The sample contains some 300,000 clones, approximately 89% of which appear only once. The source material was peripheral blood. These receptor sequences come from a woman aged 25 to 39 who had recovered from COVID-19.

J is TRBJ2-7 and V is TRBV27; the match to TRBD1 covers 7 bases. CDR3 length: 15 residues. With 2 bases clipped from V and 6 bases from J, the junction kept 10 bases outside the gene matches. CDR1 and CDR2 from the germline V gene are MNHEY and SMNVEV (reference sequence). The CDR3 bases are TGTGCCAGCAGTTTACGCCCAGGGCGACAGGGCGAGCAGTACTTC. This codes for CASSLRPGRQGEQYF.

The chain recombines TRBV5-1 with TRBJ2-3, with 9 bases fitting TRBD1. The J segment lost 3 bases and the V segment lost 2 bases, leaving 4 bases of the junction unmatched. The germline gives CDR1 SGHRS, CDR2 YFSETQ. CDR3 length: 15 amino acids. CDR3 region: CASSLQGAVTDTQYF. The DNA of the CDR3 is TGCGCCAGCAGCTTACAGGGGGCCGTGACAGATACGCAGTATTTT. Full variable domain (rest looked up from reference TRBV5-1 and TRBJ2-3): KAGVTQTPRYLIKTRGQQVTLSCSPISGHRSVSWYQQTPGQGLQFLFEYFSETQRNKGNFPGRFSGRQFSNSRSEMNVSTLELGDSALYLCASSLQGAVTDTQYFGPGTRLTVL.

CDR3 sequence reads: CASSLLGAGNTIYF. Here the CDR3 DNA reads TGTGCCAGCAGCTTATTAGGGGCTGGAAACACCATATATTTT. The V gene is TRBV7-2, the J gene TRBJ1-3; TRBD1 might be the D (5 bases). CDR1 is SGHTA, CDR2 FQGNSA, per germline. V lost 2 bases to trimming and J lost 2 bases, with 7 bases between them. The CDR3 is 14 residues long. The full variable domain, rest sourced from reference TRBV7-2 and TRBJ1-3, is GAGVSQSPSNKVTEKGKDVELRCDPISGHTALYWYRQSLGQGLEFLIYFQGNSAPDKSGLPSDRFSAERTGGSVSTLTIQRTQQEDSAVYLCASSLLGAGNTIYFGEGSWLTVV.